Sequencing of this T cell receptor (beta chain) was carried out in a study of cytomegalovirus exposure and HLA in healthy donors. Study-level background: Early released data comprised about 84 million unique TCRs from HLA-typed donors.

Study-wide points: The investigators catalogued 160 or so TCR beta chains as cytomegalovirus-associated. In a later analysis, HLA-associated beta chains showed higher expansion and lower generation probabilities than comparable chains. A link between a missense DCLRE1C variant and TCR beta V- and J-gene trimming emerged from a later analysis.

PCR primers comprised 60 Vbeta and 13 Jbeta primers. Profiling relied on immunoSEQ multiplex PCR, and the TCRdb table lists in-frame clones only, not all of them. In the table there are roughly 98,000 clones, roughly 60% of which are singletons. CDR3 size: 14 residues. CDR1 is SGHTA, CDR2 FQGTGA, per germline. Between the trimmed V and J ends, which lost 0 bases and 4 bases, there was a span of 9 bases. This clone was observed a single time. Its antigen is currently unknown. This receptor was identified in a woman aged 25 to 39 in good health and CMV-seropositive. The V call is TRBV7-3, the J call TRBJ1-1, with a weak D call TRBD1 (5 bases). Sequenced: PBMCs. The CDR3 bases are TGTGCCAGCAGCTTAACAGGGGTCGTCACTGAAGCTTTCTTT. This encodes CASSLTGVVTEAFF.